This entry describes one TCR beta chain. No antigen is known for it. Germline-derived CDR1 and CDR2 are KGHSH and LQKENI. The germline V and J ends were trimmed by 0 bases and 3 bases, with 3 bases remaining between them. This CDR3 spans 13 amino acids. The sample comes from a study of TIL therapy for anti-PD-1-resistant metastatic lung cancer. For the study at large: Patients had a median age of around 54 years (range about 35-85).

The time point denotes: pre-treatment sample, taken before nivolumab and TIL therapy. Study-level results: Infused TIL clonotypes partially replaced the baseline blood repertoire, then decayed over months.

The immunoSEQ assay was v3. TCRdb's table, derived via immunoSEQ multiplex PCR, lists solely in-frame clones and lacks some. The sample shows 55,000 to 70,000 clones, around 86% of them seen only once. Source: blood, taken at baseline. This TCR was sampled from a person aged 25-85 years with non-small cell lung cancer. The J gene is TRBJ1-3, the V gene TRBV18; D call uncertain. CDR3 amino acids: CASSPPGGNTIYF. The CDR3 DNA reads as TGTGCCAGCTCACCACCAGGTGGAAACACCATATATTTT.